Each of the 10 T cell receptor beta chains below was sequenced from the same sample in a study of long-term antiretroviral therapy in people with HIV. Survey-level immunoSEQ v3.0 assays were run. Sequencing used immunoSEQ multiplex PCR; TCRdb keeps in-frame clones, though not all of them. The top ten hold roughly 12% of the sample, which has 20,000 to 25,000 clones, approximately 81% seen once. The sequenced sample was unsorted PBMCs, obtained 0.1 years before starting antiretroviral therapy. These receptors all come from a man aged 35 to 55 with HIV.

This clone was seen a few times. The chain couples TRBV5-1 to TRBJ2-5; 8 nucleotides align to TRBD1. CDR1 and CDR2 (germline): SGHRS, YFSETQ. The CDR3 consists of 15 residues. Germline trimming cut 6 bases from V and 1 base from J; bases unmatched to any gene: 8. This chain's CDR3 is CASTRTGTGQETQYF. Here the CDR3 DNA reads TGCGCCAGCACTCGGACAGGGACGGGCCAAGAGACCCAGTACTTC.

The chain uses TRBV5-6 and TRBJ2-7; unclear D gene. The germline gives CDR1 SGHDT, CDR2 YYEEEE. Deletions cut 2 bases from V and 6 bases from J, with 6 bases between. The CDR3 spans 11 residues. CDR3 DNA: TGTGCCAGCAGCTTAAGTAGCGAGCAGTACTTC. Protein product: CASSLSSEQYF.

The chain has TRBV19 and TRBJ2-7; the D gene is possibly TRBD2 (5 bases). Germline-derived CDR1 and CDR2 are LNHDA and SQIVND (reference sequence). V was clipped by 7 bases and J by 4 bases, with 17 bases between them. This CDR3 has 14 residues. The CDR3 protein is CASTARSEGYEQYF. The CDR3 DNA follows: TGTGCCAGTACCGCCAGGTCAGAGGGTTACGAGCAGTACTTC.

The CDR3 bases are TGTGCCAGTAGTATCTGGGGTCCTGGGGCCAACGTCCTGACTTTC. It translates to CASSIWGPGANVLTF. The rearrangement uses TRBV19 and TRBJ2-6; D remains unclear. CDR1 and CDR2 from the germline V gene are LNHDA and SQIVND (reference sequence). The V gene lost 3 bases and the J gene lost 2 bases, with 8 bases spanning the gap. The length of the CDR3 is 15 residues.

This clone was found once. The V call is TRBV10-3, the J call TRBJ2-7; TRBD1 agrees at 11 bases. The V gene end was trimmed by 6 bases and the J gene end by 5 bases; junction bases not matched to a gene: 3. The germline CDR1 and CDR2 sequences are ENHRY and SYGVKD. The CDR3 loop spans 13 amino acids. The CDR3 DNA is TGTGCCATCAGCCGGGGACAGGGGGACGAGCAGTACTTC. Its protein product is CAISRGQGDEQYF.

The rearrangement links TRBV13 to TRBJ2-5; 7 bases fit TRBD2. J was trimmed by 3 bases and V by 5 bases; bases with no gene match: 6. CDR1 is PRHDT and CDR2 is FYEKMQ in the germline V gene (reference sequence). CDR3 size: 14 residues. CDR3: CASSPRTSKETQYF. The CDR3, as DNA: TGTGCCAGCAGCCCCCGGACTAGTAAAGAGACCCAGTACTTC.

This rearrangement joins TRBV9 to TRBJ2-3, with 7 bases matching TRBD1. After removal of 0 bases from V and 1 base from J, the junction contained 2 bases not matched to a gene. Germline values: CDR1 SGDLS, CDR2 YYNGEE. CDR3 size: 15 residues. This CDR3 is CASSVGGQGTDTQYF. CDR3 sequence (DNA): TGTGCCAGCAGCGTAGGCGGACAGGGCACAGATACGCAGTATTTT.

This clone is a singleton in its sample. V and J are TRBV27 and TRBJ1-5; D is undetermined. The CDR3 consists of 15 residues. Germline assignment: CDR1 MNHEY and CDR2 SMNVEV (reference sequence). Between the trimmed V and J ends, which lost 2 bases and 3 bases, there was a span of 11 bases. The CDR3 sequence: CASSLTAAINQPQHF. CDR3 DNA: TGTGCCAGCAGTTTAACGGCCGCGATCAATCAGCCCCAGCATTTT.

This chain links TRBV5-4 with TRBJ2-1, with D unclear. Trimming removed 1 base at V and 9 bases at J, with 5 bases between. This CDR3 comprises 11 residues. CDR1 is SGHNT and CDR2 is YYREEE in the germline V gene (reference sequence). In nucleotides, the CDR3 is TGTGCCAGCAGCTTGCAGGTTGAGCAGTTCTTC. Translation gives CASSLQVEQFF.

This clone has more than one count but fewer than ten. The rearrangement uses TRBV7-5 and TRBJ2-7; no DNA check was done on the table's D call, TRBD2. TRBV7-5 is termed a pseudogene. The length of the CDR3 is 14 residues. The CDR3 region has the DNA TGTGCCAGAAGCTTGGCGGGTACCTCCTACGAGCAGTACTTC. Encoded protein: CARSLAGTSYEQYF.